The 25 T cell receptor beta chains reported below all come from one sample, sequenced in a study of blood T cell repertoires in COVID-19. Only in-frame clones appear in the TCRdb table, and some are missing; sequencing was by immunoSEQ multiplex PCR. The table shows 230,000 or so clones, with 86% occurring only once. Sequencing was done on a sample of PBMCs or T cells enriched from blood (not recorded which). The receptors were sampled from a woman aged 40 to 50 with acute COVID-19.

The chain combines TRBV28 with TRBJ1-1, with D possibly TRBD1 on 5 matching bases. CDR3 size: 12 residues. The V and J ends lost 2 bases and 6 bases respectively, with 7 bases between them. CDR1 MDHEN and CDR2 SYDVKM come from the germline V gene. DNA for the CDR3: TGTGCCAGCAGTTTAGGGGCGGCTGAAGCTTTCTTT. Encoded protein: CASSLGAAEAFF.

The chain employs TRBV5-1 and TRBJ1-2; 10 nucleotides agree with TRBD1. The CDR3 consists of 14 residues. Germline trimming cut 4 bases from V and 7 bases from J; bases unmatched to any gene: 7. Germline V gives CDR1 SGHRS, CDR2 YFSETQ. CDR3 nucleotides: TGCGCCAGCAGCAGGGAGACAGGGGGCTTTGGCTACACCTTC. It codes for CASSRETGGFGYTF.

This sequence joins TRBV5-1 and TRBJ1-5; a weak D match, TRBD1 (6 bases). The CDR3 is 14 amino acids. CDR1 SGHRS and CDR2 YFSETQ come from the germline V gene. V lost 0 bases, J lost 6 bases, and 10 bases lay in between. As DNA, the CDR3 is TGCGCCAGCAGCTTGGAACCAGGGGTTCAGCCCCAGCATTTT. Translating gives CASSLEPGVQPQHF.

The chain is built from TRBV9 and TRBJ2-5; tentative D call: TRBD1 (6 bases). The V end was cut by 0 bases, the J end by 2 bases, with 11 bases between. Germline V gives CDR1 SGDLS, CDR2 YYNGEE. This CDR3 contains 15 residues. This chain's CDR3 is CASSVEQGPQETQYF. The CDR3 nucleotides read TGTGCCAGCAGCGTAGAACAGGGACCGCAAGAGACCCAGTACTTC. Together with reference TRBV9 and TRBJ2-5, the CDR3 gives the full variable domain: DSGVTQTPKHLITATGQRVTLRCSPRSGDLSVYWYQQSLDQGLQFLIQYYNGEERAKGNILERFSAQQFPDLHSELNLSSLELGDSALYFCASSVEQGPQETQYFGPGTRLLVL.

The V gene is TRBV6-6, the J gene TRBJ2-2; 11 positions match TRBD2. CDR3 size: 15 residues. Losses at the gene ends were 5 bases for V and 7 bases for J; bases not matched to a gene: 6. Germline V gene sequence: CDR1 MNHNY, CDR2 SVGAGI (reference sequence). CDR3 sequence reads: CASSRSGGANGELFF. CDR3 DNA sequence: TGTGCCAGCAGTCGTAGCGGGGGGGCCAACGGGGAGCTGTTTTTT.

The V call is TRBV24-1, the J call TRBJ2-3; 8 bases map to TRBD2. The germline V gene has CDR1 KGHDR and CDR2 SFDVKD. J gave up 4 bases and V 4 bases, and 9 bases lay outside the gene matches. The CDR3 runs 16 residues. Written as DNA, the CDR3 is TGTGCCACCAGTGACAGAGGTTCGGGGGGGGCAGATACGCAGTATTTT. It encodes CATSDRGSGGADTQYF.

The chain has TRBV18 and TRBJ1-6, with D perhaps TRBD1 (6 bases). This CDR3 has 14 residues. Between the trimmed V and J ends, which lost 2 bases and 8 bases, there was a span of 10 bases. Germline CDR1 and CDR2: KGHSH and LQKENI. Written as DNA, the CDR3 is TGTGCCAGCTCACCATCTACAGGGTATTCACCCCTCCACTTT. This codes for CASSPSTGYSPLHF.

This clone was found many times. The chain has TRBV7-2 and TRBJ2-1, with D perhaps matching TRBD1 (6 bases). The CDR3 extends over 16 amino acids. Per the germline V gene, CDR1 is SGHTA and CDR2 is FQGNSA. Trimming left V 0 bases short and J 7 bases short, with 16 bases between. The CDR3 DNA is TGTGCCAGCAGCTTAGCGAGGGACATTGCCCCAAATGAGCAGTTCTTC. It codes for CASSLARDIAPNEQFF.

J is TRBJ1-4 and V is TRBV19, with D tentatively TRBD1 (6 bases). The germline CDR1 and CDR2 sequences are LNHDA and SQIVND (reference sequence). The ends were cut back, 5 bases at V and 8 bases at J, with 15 bases in the middle. The CDR3 has 14 residues. The CDR3 DNA sequence: TGTGCCAGTAGTCCTTTGGACAGCTGGGAAAAACTGTTTTTT. Amino acid sequence: CASSPLDSWEKLFF.

V usage is TRBV11-2 and J usage is TRBJ2-1; tentatively, D is TRBD2 (6 bases). Germline V gene sequence: CDR1 SGHAT, CDR2 FQNNGV. This CDR3 has 15 amino acids. The V and J ends lost 5 bases and 4 bases respectively, with 15 bases between them. CDR3 sequence reads: CASSQTSGLYNEQFF. CDR3 nucleotide sequence: TGTGCCAGCAGCCAGACTAGTGGTCTTTACAATGAGCAGTTCTTC.

Here the CDR3 DNA reads TGTGCCAGCAGCGTACTCTCACAGGGAGCACAAGAGACCCAGTACTTC. Amino acids: CASSVLSQGAQETQYF. The chain employs TRBV9 and TRBJ2-5; a weak D match, TRBD1 (6 bases). The CDR3 sequence is 16 residues long. V was pared by 1 base and J by 2 bases, with 15 bases between. Germline CDR1 is SGDLS and CDR2 is YYNGEE. Combining the CDR3 with reference TRBV9 and TRBJ2-5 gives the whole variable domain DSGVTQTPKHLITATGQRVTLRCSPRSGDLSVYWYQQSLDQGLQFLIQYYNGEERAKGNILERFSAQQFPDLHSELNLSSLELGDSALYFCASSVLSQGAQETQYFGPGTRLLVL.

The rearrangement links TRBV2 to TRBJ1-1, with a tentative D call TRBD1 (5 bases). The V end was cut by 7 bases, the J end by 4 bases, with 13 bases between. The CDR3 is made up of 13 amino acids. Germline V gene lookup returns CDR1 SNHLY and CDR2 FYNNEI. The DNA of the CDR3 is TGTGCCAGCACTAACCCAAGGGGCACTGAAGCTTTCTTT. It specifies CASTNPRGTEAFF.

This clone was seen just once. J is TRBJ1-1 and V is TRBV5-1; tentatively, D is TRBD1 (6 bases). Germline values: CDR1 SGHRS, CDR2 YFSETQ. CDR3 length: 14 amino acids. Trimming removed 4 bases from V and 0 bases from J, with 10 bases in between. For the CDR3, the DNA is TGCGCCAGCAGCAAAGGGGGACTGAACACTGAAGCTTTCTTT. Translating gives CASSKGGLNTEAFF.

This clone has a handful of counts. The rearrangement joins TRBV4-1 to TRBJ2-1; the D gene is possibly TRBD1 (6 bases). V lost 2 bases to trimming and J lost 10 bases, with 6 bases between them. CDR1 MGHRA and CDR2 YSYEKL come from the germline V gene. This CDR3 has 11 residues. The CDR3 region is CASSQRGEQFF. DNA for the CDR3: TGCGCCAGCAGCCAAAGGGGGGAGCAGTTCTTC.

J is TRBJ1-1 and V is TRBV5-1; D is unresolved. The V end lost 0 bases, the J end lost 1 base, and 19 bases lay between the germline ends. This CDR3 is 18 amino acids long. Germline values: CDR1 SGHRS, CDR2 YFSETQ. The CDR3 sequence is CASSLGPSKTRQNTEAFF. Here the CDR3 DNA reads TGCGCCAGCAGCTTGGGCCCCTCTAAAACTAGACAGAACACTGAAGCTTTCTTT.

The genes are TRBV6-2 or TRBV6-3 and TRBJ2-1, with TRBD1 as a possible D gene (7 bases). Trimming pared 0 bases from V and 9 bases from J, leaving 9 bases between. This CDR3 is 13 amino acids long. The V gene's germline CDR1 is MNHEY and CDR2 SVGEGT. This CDR3 reads CASSYSRGVEQFF. In nucleotides, the CDR3 is TGTGCCAGCAGTTACTCCAGGGGGGTTGAGCAGTTCTTC.

As regards this clone: A junction end diverges from the germline sequence, so it may reflect a read error. The gene calls are TRBV7-2 and TRBJ2-7; TRBD2 matches 9 bases. Germline V gives CDR1 SGHTA, CDR2 FQGNSA. The CDR3 length is 17 residues. CDR3 residues: CVSSLGSGGPFSYEQYF. The CDR3 coding sequence is TGTGTCAGCAGCTTAGGTAGCGGGGGTCCGTTCTCCTACGAGCAGTACTTC.

V usage is TRBV9 and J usage is TRBJ1-2; TRBD1 matches at 11 bases. The CDR3 extends over 16 amino acids. The V segment lost 4 bases and the J segment 5 bases; nucleotides outside the gene matches: 10. CDR1 is SGDLS, CDR2 YYNGEE, per germline. The CDR3 reads CASSPAGQGETYGYTF. CDR3 DNA sequence: TGTGCCAGCAGCCCCGCGGGACAGGGGGAAACTTATGGCTACACCTTC.

This chain links TRBV27 with TRBJ2-3; no definite D call. V shed 5 bases and J shed 7 bases, with 19 bases lying between them. The CDR3 has 15 amino acids. In germline, CDR1 is MNHEY, CDR2 SMNVEV (reference sequence). The chain's CDR3 is CASSPADLSPHTQYF. The DNA of the CDR3 is TGTGCCAGCAGTCCCGCCGACTTATCCCCCCATACGCAGTATTTT.

V and J are TRBV7-2 and TRBJ2-5; 9 nucleotides align to TRBD2. This CDR3 is built from 15 residues. V lost 1 base to trimming and J lost 2 bases; unmatched junction nucleotides: 2. CDR1 is SGHTA, CDR2 FQGNSA, per germline. The CDR3 region has the DNA TGTGCCAGCAGCTTAGTAGCGGGGGCTCAAGAGACCCAGTACTTC. Protein: CASSLVAGAQETQYF.

The CDR3 is CASNLGSSYNSPLHF. The CDR3 DNA reads TGTGCCAGCAACCTCGGGAGCTCCTATAATTCACCCCTCCACTTT. The chain is built from TRBV9 and TRBJ1-6, with no clear D. The CDR3 runs 15 residues. Germline loops: CDR1 SGDLS, CDR2 YYNGEE. The V end lost 6 bases, the J end lost 0 bases, and 10 bases lay between the germline ends.

The chain links TRBV2 to TRBJ1-2; 8 bases align to TRBD1. The CDR3 extends over 13 amino acids. The germline gives CDR1 SNHLY, CDR2 FYNNEI. V was clipped by 9 bases and J by 4 bases; unmatched bases: 7. The CDR3 nucleotides read TGTGCCAGATCCGGACAGGGAGGCTATGGCTACACCTTC. It specifies CARSGQGGYGYTF.

The chain is built from TRBV7-3 and TRBJ2-3; TRBD2 matches 11 bases. Germline CDR1 reads SGHTA; CDR2 reads FQGTGA. The length of the CDR3 is 16 residues. V shed 5 bases and J 4 bases; nucleotides not matched to a gene: 8. CDR3 sequence (DNA): TGTGCCAGCAGCCGTAGCGGGGGGGCCGGTTCAGATACGCAGTATTTT. Residues: CASSRSGGAGSDTQYF.

The rearrangement joins TRBV19 to TRBJ1-1; D uncertain. Trimming pared 7 bases from V and 1 base from J, leaving 4 bases between. This CDR3 is 11 amino acids long. Germline V CDR1 and CDR2: LNHDA, SQIVND (reference sequence). The CDR3 protein is CASNTNTEAFF. The CDR3 region has the DNA TGTGCCAGTAACACGAACACTGAAGCTTTCTTT.

The gene calls are TRBV6-5 and TRBJ2-3, with 7 bases identical to TRBD1. J gave up 0 bases and V 4 bases, and 4 bases lay outside the gene matches. Germline CDR1 and CDR2: MNHEY and SVGAGI. This CDR3 is 15 amino acids long. The CDR3 region has the DNA TGTGCCAGCAGTTGGGACAGATCTAGCACAGATACGCAGTATTTT. It is translated as CASSWDRSSTDTQYF.